The present TCR beta chain was sequenced within a study of CD8+ T cells in alopecia areata. Study at large: The tofacitinib course ran for 6 to 18 months and was followed by 6 months off drug. Study observations and caveats: Many expanded lesional clones persisted during tofacitinib (in both scalp and blood).

Extracted from the samples, RNA was reverse transcribed into cDNA to serve as the sequencing template. TCRdb keeps only in-frame clones here, not all; method: immunoSEQ multiplex PCR. The top ten hold about 0.65% of the sample, which has fewer than 250,000 clones, roughly three fifths seen once. Worth noting for this clone: Its antigen is still unknown.

As to treatment: oral pan-JAK inhibitor, 5-10 mg twice daily. Alopecia areata patients gave lesional scalp punch biopsies and peripheral blood samples. The junction had 11 bases not matched to a gene; V was cut back by 3 bases and J by 3 bases. CDR3 size: 17 residues. The germline V gene encodes CDR1 LGHNA and CDR2 YSLEER. Sequenced here: CD4+ T cells sorted from blood, sampled at week 4, from a patient treated with tofacitinib. The J gene is TRBJ2-3, the V gene TRBV4-3; 8 bases align to TRBD2. This receptor was identified in a human donor with alopecia areata. The CDR3, as DNA: TGCGCCAGCAGCCATTCCCCCCCCAGCGGGAGAACAGATACGCAGTATTTT. Amino acids: CASSHSPPSGRTDTQYF.